This paragraph covers one T cell receptor beta chain sequence. The data derive from a study of blood T cell repertoires in COVID-19. This table comes from immunoSEQ multiplex PCR, and its TCRdb copy is limited to in-frame clones, with some not included. This table has some 260,000 clones, around 85% appearing once. Sequenced sample: peripheral blood. The TCR sequence derives from a woman in her thirties or forties with active or convalescent COVID-19.

CDR3 region: CSVYRQGRGTEAFF. CDR3 DNA sequence: TGCAGCGTTTACCGACAGGGAAGAGGCACTGAAGCTTTCTTT. The rearrangement links TRBV29-1 to TRBJ1-1; 7 bases are a match to TRBD1. The ends lost 5 bases at V and 4 bases at J; junction bases unmatched: 10. Germline V gene data show CDR1 as SQVTM and CDR2 as ANQGSEA. This CDR3 region has 14 residues. The variable domain in full, with the rest retrieved from reference TRBV29-1 and TRBJ1-1, is SAVISQKPSRDICQRGTSLTIQCQVDSQVTMMFWYRQQPGQSLTLIATANQGSEATYESGFVIDKFPISRPNLTFSTLTVSNMSPEDSSIYLCSVYRQGRGTEAFFGQGTRLTVV.